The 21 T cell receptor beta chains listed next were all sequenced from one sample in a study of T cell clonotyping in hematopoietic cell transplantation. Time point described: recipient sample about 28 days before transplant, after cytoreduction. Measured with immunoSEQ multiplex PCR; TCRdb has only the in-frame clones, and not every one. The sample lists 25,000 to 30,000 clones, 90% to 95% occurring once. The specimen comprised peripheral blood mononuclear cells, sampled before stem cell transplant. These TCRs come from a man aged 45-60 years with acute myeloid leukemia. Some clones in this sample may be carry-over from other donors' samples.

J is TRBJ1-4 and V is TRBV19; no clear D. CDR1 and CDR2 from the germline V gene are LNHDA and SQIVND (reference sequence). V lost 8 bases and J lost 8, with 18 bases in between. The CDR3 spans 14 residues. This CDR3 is CASRRTGESEKLFF. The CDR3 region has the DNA TGTGCCAGTCGACGTACTGGGGAGAGCGAAAAACTGTTTTTT.

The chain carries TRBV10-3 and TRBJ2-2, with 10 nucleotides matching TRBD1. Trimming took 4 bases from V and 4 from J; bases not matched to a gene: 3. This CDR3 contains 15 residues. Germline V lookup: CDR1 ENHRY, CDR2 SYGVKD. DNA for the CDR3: TGTGCCATCAGTGCGGGACAGGGGAGCACCGGGGAGCTGTTTTTT. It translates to CAISAGQGSTGELFF.

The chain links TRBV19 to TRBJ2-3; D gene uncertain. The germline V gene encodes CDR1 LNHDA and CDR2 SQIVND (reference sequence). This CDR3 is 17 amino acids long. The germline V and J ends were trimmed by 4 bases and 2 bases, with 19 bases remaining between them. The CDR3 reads CASSTKGGTAYTDTQYF. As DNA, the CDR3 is TGTGCCAGTAGTACCAAAGGCGGAACCGCCTACACAGATACGCAGTATTTT.

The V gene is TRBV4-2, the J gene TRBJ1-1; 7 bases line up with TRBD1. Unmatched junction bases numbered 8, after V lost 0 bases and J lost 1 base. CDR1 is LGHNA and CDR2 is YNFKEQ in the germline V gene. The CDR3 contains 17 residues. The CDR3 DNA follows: TGTGCCAGCAGCCAAGAACGATCGCGGGACAGGAACACTGAAGCTTTCTTT. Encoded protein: CASSQERSRDRNTEAFF.

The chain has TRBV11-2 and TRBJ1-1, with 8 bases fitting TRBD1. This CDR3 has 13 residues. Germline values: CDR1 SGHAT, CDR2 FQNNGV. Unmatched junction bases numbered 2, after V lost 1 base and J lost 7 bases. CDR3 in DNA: TGTGCCAGCAGCTTAGGGGACAGGTTTGAAGCTTTCTTT. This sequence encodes CASSLGDRFEAFF. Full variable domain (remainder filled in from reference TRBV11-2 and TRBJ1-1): EAGVAQSPRYKIIEKRQSVAFWCNPISGHATLYWYQQILGQGPKLLIQFQNNGVVDDSQLPKDRFSAERLKGVDSTLKIQPAKLEDSAVYLCASSLGDRFEAFFGQGTRLTVV.

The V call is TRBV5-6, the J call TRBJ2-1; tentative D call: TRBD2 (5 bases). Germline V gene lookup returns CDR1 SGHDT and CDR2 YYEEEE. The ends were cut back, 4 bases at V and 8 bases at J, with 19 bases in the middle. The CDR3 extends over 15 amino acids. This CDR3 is CASSPRGLRRDEQFF. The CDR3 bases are TGTGCCAGCAGCCCGAGAGGATTGAGGCGGGATGAGCAGTTCTTC.

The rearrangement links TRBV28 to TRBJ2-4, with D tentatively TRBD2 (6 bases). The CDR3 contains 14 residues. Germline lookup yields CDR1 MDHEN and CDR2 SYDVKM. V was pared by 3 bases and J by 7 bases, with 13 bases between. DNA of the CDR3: TGTGCCAGCAGTTTTCATCTAGGGAGGAACATTCAGTACTTC. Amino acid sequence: CASSFHLGRNIQYF.

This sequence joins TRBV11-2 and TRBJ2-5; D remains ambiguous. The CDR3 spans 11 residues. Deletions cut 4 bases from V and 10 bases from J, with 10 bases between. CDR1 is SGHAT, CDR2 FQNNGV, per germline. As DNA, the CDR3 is TGTGCCAGCAGCTCCCCCAGAAACCAGTACTTC. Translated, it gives CASSSPRNQYF.

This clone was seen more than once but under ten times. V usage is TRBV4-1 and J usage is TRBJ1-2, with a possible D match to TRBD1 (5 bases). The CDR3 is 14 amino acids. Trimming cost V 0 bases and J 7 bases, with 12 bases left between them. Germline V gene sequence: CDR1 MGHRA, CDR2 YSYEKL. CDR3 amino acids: CASSQDGASGGYTF. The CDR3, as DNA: TGCGCCAGCAGCCAAGACGGGGCTTCGGGTGGCTACACCTTC.

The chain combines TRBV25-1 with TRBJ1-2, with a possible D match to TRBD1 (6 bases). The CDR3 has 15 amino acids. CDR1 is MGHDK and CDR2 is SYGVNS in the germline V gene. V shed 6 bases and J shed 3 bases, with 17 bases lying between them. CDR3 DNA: TGTGCCAGCAGGGGTCCGCAGGGGCATGACTATGGCTACACCTTC. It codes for CASRGPQGHDYGYTF.

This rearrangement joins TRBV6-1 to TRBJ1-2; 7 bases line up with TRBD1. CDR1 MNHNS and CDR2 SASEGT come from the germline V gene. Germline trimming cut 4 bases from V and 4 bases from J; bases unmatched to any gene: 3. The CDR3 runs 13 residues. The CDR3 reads CASSVGDSYGYTF. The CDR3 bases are TGTGCCAGCAGTGTTGGGGACAGCTATGGCTACACCTTC.

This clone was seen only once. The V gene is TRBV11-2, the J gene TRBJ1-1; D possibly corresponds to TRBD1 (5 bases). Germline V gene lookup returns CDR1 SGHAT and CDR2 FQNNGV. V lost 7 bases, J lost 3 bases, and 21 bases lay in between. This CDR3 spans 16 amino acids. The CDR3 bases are TGTGCCAGCACCCCCCAGGTTAGGGGTTTGGACACTGAAGCTTTCTTT. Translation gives CASTPQVRGLDTEAFF.

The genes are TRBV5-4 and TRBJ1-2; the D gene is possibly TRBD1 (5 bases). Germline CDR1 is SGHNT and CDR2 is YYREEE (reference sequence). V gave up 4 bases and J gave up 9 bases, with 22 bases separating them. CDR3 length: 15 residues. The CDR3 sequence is CASSENAGTQESYTF. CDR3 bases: TGTGCCAGCAGCGAGAACGCCGGGACGCAGGAAAGCTACACCTTC.

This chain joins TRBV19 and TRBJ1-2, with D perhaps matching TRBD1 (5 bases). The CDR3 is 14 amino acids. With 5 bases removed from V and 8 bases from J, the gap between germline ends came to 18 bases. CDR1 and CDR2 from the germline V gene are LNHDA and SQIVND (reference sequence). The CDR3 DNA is TGTGCCAGTAGTTGGAAAGCGGTTGGGGGAGGCTACACCTTC. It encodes CASSWKAVGGGYTF.

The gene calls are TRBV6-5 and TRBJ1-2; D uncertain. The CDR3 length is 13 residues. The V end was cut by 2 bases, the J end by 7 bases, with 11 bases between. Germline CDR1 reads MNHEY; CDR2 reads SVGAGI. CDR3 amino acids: CASSYDPRRGYTF. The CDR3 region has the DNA TGTGCCAGCAGTTACGACCCCCGGCGTGGCTACACCTTC.

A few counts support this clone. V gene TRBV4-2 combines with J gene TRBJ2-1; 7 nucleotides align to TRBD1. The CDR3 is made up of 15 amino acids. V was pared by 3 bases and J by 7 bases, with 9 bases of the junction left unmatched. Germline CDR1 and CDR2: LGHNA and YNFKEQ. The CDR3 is CASSQAGTEVNEQFF. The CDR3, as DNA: TGTGCCAGCAGCCAGGCTGGGACAGAGGTTAATGAGCAGTTCTTC.

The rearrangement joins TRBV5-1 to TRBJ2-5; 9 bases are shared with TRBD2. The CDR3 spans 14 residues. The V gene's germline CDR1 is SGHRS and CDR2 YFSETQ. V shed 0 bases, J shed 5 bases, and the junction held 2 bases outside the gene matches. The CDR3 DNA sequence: TGCGCCAGCAGCTTGGTAGCGGGAGTGGAGACCCAGTACTTC. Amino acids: CASSLVAGVETQYF.

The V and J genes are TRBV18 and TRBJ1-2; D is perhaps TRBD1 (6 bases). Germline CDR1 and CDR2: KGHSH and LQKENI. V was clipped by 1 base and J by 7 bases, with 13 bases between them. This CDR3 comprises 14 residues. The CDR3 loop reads CASSPQGVRPGYTF. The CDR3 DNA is TGTGCCAGCTCACCACAGGGGGTACGCCCTGGCTACACCTTC.

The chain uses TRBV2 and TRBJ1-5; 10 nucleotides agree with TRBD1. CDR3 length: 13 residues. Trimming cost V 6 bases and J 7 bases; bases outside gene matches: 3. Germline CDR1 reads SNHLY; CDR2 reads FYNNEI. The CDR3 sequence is CASSQDRGQPQHF. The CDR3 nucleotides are TGTGCCAGCAGCCAGGACAGGGGGCAGCCCCAGCATTTT.

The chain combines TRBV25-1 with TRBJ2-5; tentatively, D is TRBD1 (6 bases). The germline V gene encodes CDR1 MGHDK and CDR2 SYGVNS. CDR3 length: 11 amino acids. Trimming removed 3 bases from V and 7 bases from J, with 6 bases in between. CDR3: CASSEGATQYF. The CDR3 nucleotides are TGTGCCAGCAGTGAGGGGGCGACCCAGTACTTC.

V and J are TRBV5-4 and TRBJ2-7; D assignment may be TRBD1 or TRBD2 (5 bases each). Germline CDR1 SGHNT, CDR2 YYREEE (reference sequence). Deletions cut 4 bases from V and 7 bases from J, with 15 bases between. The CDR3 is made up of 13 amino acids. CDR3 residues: CASSPGQGEEQYF. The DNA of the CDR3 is TGTGCCAGCAGCCCAGGGCAGGGAGAGGAGCAGTACTTC.